Here is one T cell receptor beta chain with its context. Germline CDR1 reads GTSNPN; CDR2 reads SVGIG (reference sequence). This CDR3 is 14 amino acids long. The V gene lost 2 bases and the J gene lost 0 bases, with 10 bases spanning the gap. The method was immunoSEQ multiplex PCR; TCRdb's version includes in-frame clones alone and lacks a portion of them. This sample has around 300,000 clones, with about 90% found just once. These data originate in a study of blood T cell repertoires in COVID-19. Whole-study context: The analysed material was cDNA or gDNA that came from T cells, B-cell-depleted T cells, or PBMCs.

This TCR was recovered from a woman in her fifties or sixties with COVID-19, enrolled during active disease. Sequencing was carried out using peripheral blood. The chain combines TRBV30 with TRBJ1-1; no definite D call. CDR3 region: CAWSRGAMNTEAFF. The CDR3 nucleotides are TGTGCCTGGAGTCGGGGAGCCATGAACACTGAAGCTTTCTTT. Full variable domain (rest looked up from reference TRBV30 and TRBJ1-1): SQTIHQWPATLVQPVGSPLSLECTVEGTSNPNLYWYRQAAGRGLQLLFYSVGIGQISSEVPQNLSASRPQDRQFILSSKKLLLSDSGFYLCAWSRGAMNTEAFFGQGTRLTVV.